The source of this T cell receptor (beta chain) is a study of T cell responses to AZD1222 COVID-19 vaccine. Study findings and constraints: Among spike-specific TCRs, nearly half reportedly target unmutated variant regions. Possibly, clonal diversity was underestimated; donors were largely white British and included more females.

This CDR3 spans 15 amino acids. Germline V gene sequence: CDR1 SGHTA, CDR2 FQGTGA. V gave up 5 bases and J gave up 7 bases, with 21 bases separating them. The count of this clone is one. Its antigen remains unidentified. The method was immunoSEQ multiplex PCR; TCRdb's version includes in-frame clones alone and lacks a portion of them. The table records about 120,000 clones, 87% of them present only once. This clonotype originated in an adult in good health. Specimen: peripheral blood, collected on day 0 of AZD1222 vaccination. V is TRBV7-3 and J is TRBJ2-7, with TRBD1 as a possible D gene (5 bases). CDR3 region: CASSQGAGSAKEQYF. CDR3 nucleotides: TGTGCCAGCAGCCAGGGTGCAGGGTCGGCGAAAGAGCAGTACTTC.